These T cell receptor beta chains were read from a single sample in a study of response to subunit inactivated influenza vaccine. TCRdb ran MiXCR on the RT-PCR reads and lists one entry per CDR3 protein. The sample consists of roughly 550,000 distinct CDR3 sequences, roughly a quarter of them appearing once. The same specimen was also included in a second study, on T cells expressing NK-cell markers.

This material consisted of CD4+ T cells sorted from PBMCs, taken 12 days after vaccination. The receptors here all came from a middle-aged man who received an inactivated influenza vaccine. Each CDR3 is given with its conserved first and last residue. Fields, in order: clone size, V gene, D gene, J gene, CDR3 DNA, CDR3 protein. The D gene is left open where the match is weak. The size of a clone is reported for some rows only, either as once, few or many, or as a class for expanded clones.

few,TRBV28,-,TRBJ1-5,TGTGCCAGCAGTCTCTACCTGACAGGAAGTCATCAGCCCCAGCATTTT,CASSLYLTGSHQPQHF
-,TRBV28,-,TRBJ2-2,TGTGCCAGCAGAGGGGGGAGATCGAACACCGGGGAGCTGTTTTTT,CASRGGRSNTGELFF
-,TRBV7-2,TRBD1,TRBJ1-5,TGTGCCAGCAGCCCCGACCGGGACAGGGAAAAGCATTTT,CASSPDRDREKHF
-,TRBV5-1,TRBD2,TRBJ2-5,TGCGCCAGCAGCTTGGCCCTACTAGCGGGGCAAGAGACCCAGTACTTC,CASSLALLAGQETQYF
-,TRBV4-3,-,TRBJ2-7,TGCGCCAGCAGCCAAAGTCTAGGCGGATACTACGAGCAGTACTTC,CASSQSLGGYYEQYF
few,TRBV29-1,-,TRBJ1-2,TGCAGCGCGCCGAGCGGCCTTAACTATGGCTACACCTTC,CSAPSGLNYGYTF
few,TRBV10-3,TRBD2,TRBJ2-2,TGTGCCATCAGTGAAGGACTAGCGGGAGAGGGGGAGCTGTTTTTT,CAISEGLAGEGELFF
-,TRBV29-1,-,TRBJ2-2,TGCAGCGTTGAAGAAGACAGCCGCGGGGAGCTGTTTTTT,CSVEEDSRGELFF
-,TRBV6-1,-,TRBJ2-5,TGTGCCAGCAGATTTAGCGTTGGCGAGACCCAGTACTTC,CASRFSVGETQYF
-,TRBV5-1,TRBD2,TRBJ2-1,TGCGCCAGCAGCTTTCTAGCGGACTCCTACAATGAGCAGTTCTTC,CASSFLADSYNEQFF
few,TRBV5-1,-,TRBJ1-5,TGCGCCAGCAGCCCCGGTGGCCCGGGCAATCAGCCCCAGCATTTT,CASSPGGPGNQPQHF
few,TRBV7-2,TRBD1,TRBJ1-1,TGTGCCAGCAGCTACATACAGGGGTCTGAAGCTTTCTTT,CASSYIQGSEAFF
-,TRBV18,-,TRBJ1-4,TGTGCCAGCTCACAACGGGCACTACAGAATAATGAAAAACTGTTTTTT,CASSQRALQNNEKLFF
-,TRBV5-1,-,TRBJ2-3,TGCGCCAGCAGGACAGTCCCTGGAAACACAGATACGCAGTATTTT,CASRTVPGNTDTQYF
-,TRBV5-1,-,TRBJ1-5,TGCGCCAGCAGCTTGGAAGGGCGAAGCAATCAGCCCCAGCATTTT,CASSLEGRSNQPQHF
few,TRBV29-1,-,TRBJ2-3,TGCAGCGTTGTAGGACTTCCTAGCACAGATACGCAGTATTTT,CSVVGLPSTDTQYF
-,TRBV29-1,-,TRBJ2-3,TGCAGCGTTGAAGATAGGGGGGATTACACAGATACGCAGTATTTT,CSVEDRGDYTDTQYF
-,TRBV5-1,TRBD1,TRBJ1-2,TGCGCCAGCAGCTCACGACAGGGGGGGGATGGCTACACCTTC,CASSSRQGGDGYTF
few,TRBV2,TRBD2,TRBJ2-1,TGTGCCAGAACCTCCGGGACTAGCCTCTACAATGAGCAGTTCTTC,CARTSGTSLYNEQFF
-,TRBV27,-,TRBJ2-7,TGTGCCAGCAGCACCGGGACATACCTCTACGAGCAGTACTTC,CASSTGTYLYEQYF
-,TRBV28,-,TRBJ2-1,TGTGCCAGCACCTCCCGGGTCCCCCAGCCCTACAATGAGCAGTTCTTC,CASTSRVPQPYNEQFF
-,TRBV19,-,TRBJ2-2,TGTGCCAGTATGTTAGCGCTGAGCTGGGGCACCGGGGAGCTGTTTTTT,CASMLALSWGTGELFF
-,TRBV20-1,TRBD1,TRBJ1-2,TGCAGTGCCCGAGGGGGACAGAGTAACTATGGCTACACCTTC,CSARGGQSNYGYTF
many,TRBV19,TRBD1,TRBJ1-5,TGTGCCAGCCGAACTACAGGGGGAAGGAATCAGCCCCAGCATTTT,CASRTTGGRNQPQHF
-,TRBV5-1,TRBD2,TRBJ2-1,TGCGCCAGCAGCTTGGAGGCTAGCGGGAGTACTCTAGTGAACAATGAGCAGTTCTTC,CASSLEASGSTLVNNEQFF
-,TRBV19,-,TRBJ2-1,TGTGCCAGTAGTATAGCTAGCTTGGGGCGCAATGAGCAGTTCTTC,CASSIASLGRNEQFF
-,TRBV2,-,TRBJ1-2,TGTGCCAGCAATAAGGGACTTTCCGACTATGGCTACACCTTC,CASNKGLSDYGYTF
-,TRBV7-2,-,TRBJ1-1,TGTGCCAGCAGCTCAGACGCTATGTTGCTATGGACTGAAGCTTTCTTT,CASSSDAMLLWTEAFF
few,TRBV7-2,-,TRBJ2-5,TGTGCCAGCAGCTTGGGGTCGGGACGGACCCAAGAGACCCAGTACTTC,CASSLGSGRTQETQYF
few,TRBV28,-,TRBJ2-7,TGTGCCAGCAGTCTACAGGCGGTGCACGAGCAGTACTTC,CASSLQAVHEQYF
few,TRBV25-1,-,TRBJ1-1,TGTGCCAGCAGTGGACGGCCCCGGCAGGGGAACACTGAAGCTTTCTTT,CASSGRPRQGNTEAFF
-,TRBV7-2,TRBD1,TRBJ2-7,TGTGCCAGCAGCTTAGAGAATGGCAGGGGGCACGAGCAGTACTTC,CASSLENGRGHEQYF
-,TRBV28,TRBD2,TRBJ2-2,TGTGCCAGCAGTTTGAGCGGGGGGAGGACCGGGGAGCTGTTTTTT,CASSLSGGRTGELFF
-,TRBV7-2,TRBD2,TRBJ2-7,TGTGCCAGCCTCCCTACTAGCGGGAGGGGCGAGCAGTACTTC,CASLPTSGRGEQYF
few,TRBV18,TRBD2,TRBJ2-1,TGTGCCAGCTCACCACTCGCGGGGGGAGGCAATGAGCAGTTCTTC,CASSPLAGGGNEQFF
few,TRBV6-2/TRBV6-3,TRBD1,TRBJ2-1,TGTGCCAGCAGTTACCCTCTCCGGGACAGGCCCTCCTACAATGAGCAGTTCTTC,CASSYPLRDRPSYNEQFF
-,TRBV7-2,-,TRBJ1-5,TGTGCCAGCAGCAAACAGGGAGATCAGCCCCAGCATTTT,CASSKQGDQPQHF
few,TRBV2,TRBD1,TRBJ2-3,TGTGCCAGCACCGGGACAGGGAGCACAGATACGCAGTATTTT,CASTGTGSTDTQYF
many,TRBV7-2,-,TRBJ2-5,TGTGCCAGCAGCTTAAGTGGGCAGGGAGAGACCCAGTACTTC,CASSLSGQGETQYF
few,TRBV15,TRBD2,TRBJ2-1,TGTGCCACCAGCAGAGCGGGTAGCGGGGGATACAATGAGCAGTTCTTC,CATSRAGSGGYNEQFF
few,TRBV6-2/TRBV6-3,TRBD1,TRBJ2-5,TGTGCCAGCAGTCGCCGGACAGGGGGAGAGACCCAGTACTTC,CASSRRTGGETQYF
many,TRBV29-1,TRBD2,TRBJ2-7,TGCAGCGTTGGCGGGGGCTACGAGCAGTACTTC,CSVGGGYEQYF
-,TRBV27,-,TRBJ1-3,TGTGCCAGCAGTTCCGCCGGGACCAGCGGAAACACCATATATTTT,CASSSAGTSGNTIYF
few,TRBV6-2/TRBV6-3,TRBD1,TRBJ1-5,TGTGCCAGCAGTTCGGGACAGGGATGGGATCAGCCCCAGCATTTT,CASSSGQGWDQPQHF
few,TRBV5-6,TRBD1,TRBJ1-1,TGTGCCAGCAGCTGGAGGACAGGACTGAACACTGCAGCTTTCTTT,CASSWRTGLNTAAFF
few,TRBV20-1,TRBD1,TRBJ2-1,TGCAGTGCTGGGACAGGGGGCTACAATGAGCAGTTCTTC,CSAGTGGYNEQFF
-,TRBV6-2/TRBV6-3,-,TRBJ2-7,TGTGCCAGCAGTCCCACAGGTTTTTACGAGCAGTACTTC,CASSPTGFYEQYF
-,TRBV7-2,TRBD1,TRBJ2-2,TGTGCCAGCAGCTTAGTGGGACAGGGATCTCTCGCCGGGGAGCTGTTTTTT,CASSLVGQGSLAGELFF
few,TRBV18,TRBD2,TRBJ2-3,TGTGCCAGCTCACCACCTAGCGGGGGGCACCATACGCAGTATTTT,CASSPPSGGHHTQYF
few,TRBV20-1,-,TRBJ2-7,TGCAGTGCTAGCTCACCAGGCTCCTACGAGCAGTACTTC,CSASSPGSYEQYF